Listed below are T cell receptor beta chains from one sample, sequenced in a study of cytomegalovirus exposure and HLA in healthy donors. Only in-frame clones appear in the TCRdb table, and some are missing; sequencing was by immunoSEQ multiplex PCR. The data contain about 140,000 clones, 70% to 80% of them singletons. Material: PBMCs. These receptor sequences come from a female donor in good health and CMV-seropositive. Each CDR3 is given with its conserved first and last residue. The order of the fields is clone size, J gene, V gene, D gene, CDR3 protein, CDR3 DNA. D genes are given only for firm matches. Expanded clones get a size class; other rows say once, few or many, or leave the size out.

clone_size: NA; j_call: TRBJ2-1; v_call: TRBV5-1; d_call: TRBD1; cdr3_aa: CASSVQGNEQFF; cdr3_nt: TGCGCCAGCAGCGTACAGGGGAATGAGCAGTTCTTC
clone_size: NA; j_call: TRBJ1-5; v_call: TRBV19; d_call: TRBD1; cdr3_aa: CASSDRGYSNQPQHF; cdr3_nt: TGTGCCAGTAGTGACAGGGGCTATAGCAATCAGCCCCAGCATTTT
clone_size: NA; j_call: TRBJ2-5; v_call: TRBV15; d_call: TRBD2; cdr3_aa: CATSRESLAGQPQETQYF; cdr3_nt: TGTGCCACCAGCAGAGAAAGTCTAGCGGGACAACCCCAAGAGACCCAGTACTTC
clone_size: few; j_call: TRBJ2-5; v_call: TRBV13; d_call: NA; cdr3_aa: CASSLGAAGRRETQYF; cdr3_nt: TGTGCCAGCAGCTTAGGCGCGGCAGGGAGGCGAGAGACCCAGTACTTC
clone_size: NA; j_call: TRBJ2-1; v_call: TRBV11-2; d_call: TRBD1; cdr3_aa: CASSFYRDRGEQFF; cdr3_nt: TGTGCCAGCAGCTTCTACCGGGACAGGGGTGAGCAGTTCTTC
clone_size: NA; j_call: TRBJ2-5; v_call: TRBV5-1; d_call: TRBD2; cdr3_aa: CASSTAGVQETQYF; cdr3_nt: TGCGCCAGCAGCACAGCGGGGGTTCAAGAGACCCAGTACTTC
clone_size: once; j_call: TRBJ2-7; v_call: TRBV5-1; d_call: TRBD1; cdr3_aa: CASSSTGGNEQYF; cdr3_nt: TGCGCCAGCAGCTCGACAGGGGGGAACGAGCAGTACTTC
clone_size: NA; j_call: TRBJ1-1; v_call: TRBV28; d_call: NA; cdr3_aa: CASSFPAGVREAFF; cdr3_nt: TGTGCCAGCAGTTTCCCGGCAGGGGTTCGTGAAGCTTTCTTT
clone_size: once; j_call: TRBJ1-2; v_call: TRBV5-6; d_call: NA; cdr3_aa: CASSLGDFPSSYTF; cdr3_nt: TGTGCCAGCAGCTTGGGGGACTTCCCGTCGAGCTACACCTTC
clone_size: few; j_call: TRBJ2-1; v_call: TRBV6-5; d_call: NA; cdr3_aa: CASSPRTASNEQFF; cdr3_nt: TGTGCCAGCAGCCCCCGGACAGCCTCCAATGAGCAGTTCTTC